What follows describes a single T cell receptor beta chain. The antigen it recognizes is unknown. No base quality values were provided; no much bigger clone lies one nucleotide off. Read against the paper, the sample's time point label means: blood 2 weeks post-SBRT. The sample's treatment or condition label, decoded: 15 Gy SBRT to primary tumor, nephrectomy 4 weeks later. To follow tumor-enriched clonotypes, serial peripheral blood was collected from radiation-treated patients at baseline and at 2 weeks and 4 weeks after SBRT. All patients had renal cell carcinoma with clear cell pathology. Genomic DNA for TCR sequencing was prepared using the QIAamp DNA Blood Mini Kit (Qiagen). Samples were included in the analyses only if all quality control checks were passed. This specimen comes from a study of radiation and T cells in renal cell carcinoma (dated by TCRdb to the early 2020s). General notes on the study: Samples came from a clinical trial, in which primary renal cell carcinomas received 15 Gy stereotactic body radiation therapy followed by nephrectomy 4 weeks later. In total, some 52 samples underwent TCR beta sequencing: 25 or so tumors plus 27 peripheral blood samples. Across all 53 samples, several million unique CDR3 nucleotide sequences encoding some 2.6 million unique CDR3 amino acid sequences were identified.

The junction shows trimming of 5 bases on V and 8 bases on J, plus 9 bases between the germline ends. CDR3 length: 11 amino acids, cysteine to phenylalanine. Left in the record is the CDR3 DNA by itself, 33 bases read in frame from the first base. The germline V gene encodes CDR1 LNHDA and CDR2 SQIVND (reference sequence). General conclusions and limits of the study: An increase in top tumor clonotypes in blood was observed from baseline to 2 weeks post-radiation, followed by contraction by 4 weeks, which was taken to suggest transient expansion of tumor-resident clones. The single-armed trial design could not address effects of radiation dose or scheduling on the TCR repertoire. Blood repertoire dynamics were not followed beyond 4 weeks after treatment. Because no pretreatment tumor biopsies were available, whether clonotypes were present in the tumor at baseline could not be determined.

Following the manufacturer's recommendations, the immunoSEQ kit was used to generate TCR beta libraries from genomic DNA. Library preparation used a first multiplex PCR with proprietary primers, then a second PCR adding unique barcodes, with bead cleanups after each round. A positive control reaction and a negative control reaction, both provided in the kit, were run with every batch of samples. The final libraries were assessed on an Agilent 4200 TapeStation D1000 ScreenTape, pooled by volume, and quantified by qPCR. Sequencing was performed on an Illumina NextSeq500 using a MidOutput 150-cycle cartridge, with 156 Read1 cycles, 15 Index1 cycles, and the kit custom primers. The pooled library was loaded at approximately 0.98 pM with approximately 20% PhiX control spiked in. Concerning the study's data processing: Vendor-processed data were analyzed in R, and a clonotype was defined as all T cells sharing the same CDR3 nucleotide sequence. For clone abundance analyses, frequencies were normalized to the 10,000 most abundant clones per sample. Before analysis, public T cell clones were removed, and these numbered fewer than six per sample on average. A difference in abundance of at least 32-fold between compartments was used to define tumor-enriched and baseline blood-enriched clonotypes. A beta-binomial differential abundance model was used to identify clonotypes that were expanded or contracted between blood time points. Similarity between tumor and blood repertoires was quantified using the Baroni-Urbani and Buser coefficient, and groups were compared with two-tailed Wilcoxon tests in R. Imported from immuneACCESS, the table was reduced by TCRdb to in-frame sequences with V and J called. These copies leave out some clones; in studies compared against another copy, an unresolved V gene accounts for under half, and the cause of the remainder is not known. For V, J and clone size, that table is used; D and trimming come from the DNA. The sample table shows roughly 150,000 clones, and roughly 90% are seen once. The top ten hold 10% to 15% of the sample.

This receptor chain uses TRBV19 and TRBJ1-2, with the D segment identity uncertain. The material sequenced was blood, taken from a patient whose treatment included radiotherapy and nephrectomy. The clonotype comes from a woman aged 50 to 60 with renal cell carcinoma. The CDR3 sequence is CASSLEWGYTF. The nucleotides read TGTGCCAGTAGTTTGGAATGGGGCTACACCTTC.